This TCR beta chain is drawn from a study of cytomegalovirus exposure and HLA in healthy donors (dated by TCRdb to about 2017). Looking at the study overall: According to an earlier analysis of a few hundred of the donors, about 179 million T cells yielded 120 million or so unique TCR beta sequences and approximately 300 Gb of sequence data. The study combined high-throughput TCR immunosequencing, statistical association of individual TCRs with disease status, and machine learning to predict cytomegalovirus infection status. The aim of the study was to test whether cataloging public T cell receptors could identify signatures of past pathogen exposure. A later analysis re-analyzed previously published TCR beta repertoires from 666 donors and added high-resolution HLA genotyping to study TCR occurrence patterns. In the later analysis, no new phenotypic data were used to find candidate immune exposures; instead, reliance was placed on TCR beta sequences and their occurrence across donors. An earlier analysis of approximately 580 of the donors used high-throughput TCR beta sequencing to judge whether each TCR beta V gene segment behaved as functional or pseudogenic. The genetic ancestry cluster associated with self-reported Caucasian donors included 65% to 90% of the roughly 400 genotyped donors. A later genetic analysis took genome-wide SNP genotypes for about three fifths of the roughly 670 donors and used that subset as a discovery cohort. The number of typed donors differed by locus: roughly 629-640 for A, B, C, DRB1 and DQB1; some 540 for DQA1; 606 for DPA1; and about 450 for DPB1. Alongside the repertoire data, information on donor age, sex, ethnicity and CMV serostatus was compiled. In addition to the first cohort of 650 to 800 subjects, a separate validation cohort of 120 different subjects was used. Across approximately 400 genotyped donors of the cohort, an average of about 220,000 unique TCR beta nucleotide sequences per donor were sequenced, and about a sixth of those sequences were non-productive. All discovery cohort repertoires had been generated using a single sequencing platform. Because of strong linkage in the cohort, a handful of DR-DQ haplotypes were treated as single units for association and clustering. HLA typing included class I and class II loci at four-digit resolution. An early release covering roughly 600 HLA-typed donors comprised about 320 gigabases of sequencing data and about 90 million unique TCR sequences. The study used immunosequencing to profile the T cell repertoires of around 600 subjects and linked those repertoires to cytomegalovirus serostatus.

What the work shows at the level of the full study, not this receptor alone: In a later analysis, HLA-associated TCR beta chains showed more clonal expansion and lower generation probabilities than non-associated chains that were equally common. HLA typing was unavailable for some donors at each locus, so association tests used only the typed subset. V-gene and J-gene trimming of TCR beta chains was associated with a missense DCLRE1C variant in a later genetic analysis, and the association was replicated in an independent cohort. Because counts were too low, some 17 rarely observed V segments, including chromosome 9 orphons, were excluded from the earlier analysis of roughly 580 of the donors. A further reported finding was that TCR beta sequences accurately predicted the HLA-A and HLA-B alleles for most subjects in the first cohort. Some IMGT-functional V segments, including TRBV6-2 and TRBV6-3, could not be distinguished by the 87-base-pair reads and were therefore excluded. A later genetic analysis reported fewer N-insertions in productive TCRs among donors in an Asian-associated ancestry cluster than the 666-donor mean. Linkage disequilibrium might explain the correlated functional status among segregating V segments, but an unknown experimental factor could not be excluded. In vitro tests confirmed that a few of the cytomegalovirus-associated TCR beta chains recognize cytomegalovirus antigens. The presence/absence analyses assumed that sequencing depth was roughly uniform across donors, and that assumption may not be true. The classifier was reported to diagnose cytomegalovirus status with high specificity and sensitivity in both the original and validation cohorts. A later analysis found that most CMV-associated TCR beta chains appeared HLA-restricted, with HLA associations seemingly driven largely by CMV exposure. A total of 150 to 200 TCR beta chains were listed by the study as associated with cytomegalovirus. The only immune exposure information available for the cohort was CMV serostatus. A group of highly shared sequence variants was considered likely to be a technical artifact of the sequencing pipeline. When HLA alleles, especially DR and DQ, strongly co-occurred, attributing TCR associations to individual alleles was difficult. The authors suggested that the approach could potentially be generalized to other disease states and immunological phenotypes. The cohort was sequenced for TCR beta chains only, and without alpha or paired-chain data the features that could be detected were limited. Several of the top co-occurrence clusters appeared to be linked to parvovirus B19, influenza, CMV and Epstein-Barr virus, according to a later analysis. Broadly in line with IMGT annotations, most TCR beta V segments showed up in productive rearrangements about 90% or about 30% of the time in an earlier analysis of approximately 600 of the donors. Specific HLA alleles were associated with around 18,000 TCR beta sequences at a false discovery rate of 0.05 in a later analysis. While some public TCRs were present in many individuals, most TCR sequences turned up only very rarely across donors. According to a later analysis, TCR association rates differed among HLA loci, with DRB1 alleles showing the most associated TCRs and HLA-C alleles showing the fewest.

Library prep was done by the immunoSEQ multiplex PCR assay. The multiplex PCR relied on a mix of 60 forward primers for TCR Vbeta segments and 13 reverse primers for TCR Jbeta segments. A multiplex PCR assay on genomic DNA amplified the CDR3 region of rearranged TCR beta genes. The Illumina HiSeq System was used to sequence the amplified TCR beta libraries as 87-base-pair reads. The study's processing was this. A later analysis counted about 80 million unique TCR beta chains across the 600 to 850 repertoires, and 9.5 million to 11 million of these chains were shared by at least two donors. To remove PCR and sequencing errors, raw reads were error-corrected and collapsed into unique sequences using a nearest-neighbor algorithm that merged closely related sequences. V, D and J gene segments were assigned by aligning CDR3 sequences to IMGT reference sequences. For a sequence to be retained, a match of at least six nucleotides was required to both a V gene segment and a J gene segment. Rearrangements were classified as productive when the CDR3 lacked stop codons and remained in frame with V and J, and all other rearrangements were classified as non-productive. Following IMGT convention, CDR3 was defined as the stretch from the second conserved V-encoded cysteine to the conserved J-encoded phenylalanine. The earlier analysis of approximately 590 of the donors excluded any sequence lacking an unambiguous match to a single V gene segment. An earlier analysis of just under 600 of the donors called V segments functional above 56.7% productive rearrangements and segregating when the between-donor standard deviation exceeded 5%. To diagnose cytomegalovirus status from the catalog of TCR beta chain sequences, a statistical classification framework was built. A later analysis assigned V and J genes by comparing TCR nucleotide sequences with IMGT/GENE-DB human TR gene sequences. The TCRdist pipeline was used in a later analysis to assign CDR3 sequences and most-parsimonious VDJ recombination scenarios. A later analysis defined each TCR beta chain by its CDR3 amino acid sequence plus V-gene family, and excluded reads lacking a unique V-gene family. As a way to deal with suspected cross-contamination and a sequencing artifact, a later analysis dropped more than 500 nucleotide sequences that were highly shared and had low generation probability. For each public chain, a later analysis derived a clonal expansion index from normalized ranks of inferred template counts within each repertoire. A later analysis computed generation probabilities with a VDJ recombination model fitted to out-of-frame rearrangements, and checked the results against IGoR. In a later analysis, hypergeometric tests were used to score TCR-TCR, TCR-HLA and TCR-CMV co-occurrence, with a repertoire-size bias correction applied to TCR pairs. False discovery rates were estimated in a later analysis by permuting HLA or CMV assignments 20 times. A later analysis grouped co-occurring TCRs with DBSCAN, adding TCRdist sequence similarity when clustering within HLA-allele-positive subsets. For co-occurrence clustering, repertoires with fewer than 30,000 or more than 120,000 public chains were excluded, along with a handful of repertoires with anomalous nucleotide sharing. The source is immuneACCESS, and TCRdb retained only in-frame sequences with V and J called. Part of the clones is not carried over; for the studies checked, unresolved V genes explain less than half of this, and the remainder is unexplained. The DNA gave D and trimming, while V, J and clone size come from that table. The sample records over 200,000 clones, 80% to 90% of which are singletons. Approximately 1% of the sample lies in the top ten.

Via the germline V gene, CDR1 is SNHLY and CDR2 FYNNEI. Inclusive of the bounding cysteine and phenylalanine, the CDR3 is 15 residues long. Solely the CDR3 DNA is kept, with 45 bases framed from the first base. V is trimmed back by 6 bases and J by 0 bases, and the junction contains 6 bases that no gene match accounts for. In total, 500 to 700 healthy bone marrow donors made up the cohort. At the time of sampling, every cohort member was nominally healthy, though immune exposures that went unrecorded were likely present. The donor tested CMV seronegative and was one of the 352 seronegative cohort members. A peripheral blood sample was collected from each donor, and TCR beta sequencing was performed on peripheral blood mononuclear cells. The Qiagen DNeasy Blood Extraction Kit was used to extract genomic DNA from the blood cell samples. As for this clone: Its antigen target is currently unknown. No much larger clone is present one base from it, and per-base qualities are unavailable.

This TCR was recovered from a woman younger than 30 in good health and CMV-seronegative. The sequence links TRBV2 to TRBJ1-2; TRBD1 aligns with 8 central bases. The sample taken for sequencing was PBMCs. The CDR3: CASSGTGKSNYGYTF. The nucleotides read TGTGCCAGCAGCGGGACAGGAAAATCTAACTATGGCTACACCTTC.